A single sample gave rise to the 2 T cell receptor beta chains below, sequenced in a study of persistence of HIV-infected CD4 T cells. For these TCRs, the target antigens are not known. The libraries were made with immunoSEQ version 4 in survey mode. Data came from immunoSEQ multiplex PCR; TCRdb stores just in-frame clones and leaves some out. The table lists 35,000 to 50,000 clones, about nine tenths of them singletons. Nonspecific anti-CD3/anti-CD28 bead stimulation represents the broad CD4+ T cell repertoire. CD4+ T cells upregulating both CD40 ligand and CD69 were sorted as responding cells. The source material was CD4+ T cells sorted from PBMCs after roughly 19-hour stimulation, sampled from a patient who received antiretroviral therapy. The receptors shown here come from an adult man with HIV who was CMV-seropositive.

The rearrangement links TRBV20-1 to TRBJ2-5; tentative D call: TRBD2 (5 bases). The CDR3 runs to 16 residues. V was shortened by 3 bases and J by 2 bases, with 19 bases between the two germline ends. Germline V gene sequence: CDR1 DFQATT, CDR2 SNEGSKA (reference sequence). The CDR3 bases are TGCAGTGCTAGTCCTGAGTGGGGTAGAGGGCAAGAGACCCAGTACTTC. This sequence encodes CSASPEWGRGQETQYF.

In nucleotides, the CDR3 is TGTGCCAGTAGTATAGAGGGGGAAACCTACAATGAGCAGTTCTTC. Its translation is CASSIEGETYNEQFF. V gene TRBV19 combines with J gene TRBJ2-1; either TRBD1 or TRBD2 may fit D (5 bases each). This CDR3 comprises 15 residues. Trimming removed 0 bases from V and 2 bases from J, with 8 bases in between. Per the germline V gene, CDR1 is LNHDA and CDR2 is SQIVND (reference sequence). The entire variable domain, with the rest obtained from reference TRBV19 and TRBJ2-1, is as follows: DGGITQSPKYLFRKEGQNVTLSCEQNLNHDAMYWYRQDPGQGLRLIYYSQIVNDFQKGDIAEGYSVSREKKESFPLTVTSAQKNPTAFYLCASSIEGETYNEQFFGPGTRLTVL.